The T cell receptor beta chain under discussion was sequenced for a study of T cell responses to AZD1222 COVID-19 vaccine. Whole-study results and caveats: White British donors predominated, females outnumbered males, and clonal diversity was possibly underestimated. Spike regions recognized by vaccine-associated CD4 TCRs spanned the protein, led by 160-218 and 743-854.

Assay: immunoSEQ multiplex PCR; the TCRdb copy retains only in-frame clones and omits some. Of tens of thousands of clones listed, around 90% are singletons. A remark on this clone: Its matching antigen is unknown.

The clonotype was recovered from an adult in good health. The specimen comprised peripheral blood, sampled on day 0 of AZD1222 vaccination.

CDR3 sequence: CASSPNTRYGYTF. The CDR3 DNA reads as TGTGCCAGCAGCCCAAATACACGCTATGGCTACACCTTC. The V and J genes are TRBV7-4 and TRBJ1-2; D call uncertain. Per germline, CDR1 SGHVT and CDR2 SQSDAQ. The V and J ends lost 5 bases and 4 bases respectively, with 11 bases between them. The CDR3 loop spans 13 amino acids.